This T cell receptor beta chain came from a study of CD8+ T cells in alopecia areata. Study-wide context: Treated patients were dosed with oral tofacitinib, taking 5 to 10 mg twice daily.

This clone came up a few times. The treatment was: oral pan-JAK inhibitor, 5-10 mg twice daily. It was cDNA, reverse transcribed from extracted RNA, that served as the sequencing template. This table comes from immunoSEQ multiplex PCR, and its TCRdb copy is limited to in-frame clones, with some not included. Here the sample spans about 190,000 clones, 55% to 70% being singletons. V lost 4 bases to trimming and J lost 6 bases, with 11 bases between them. CDR3 length: 13 residues. The sequence was collected from a human donor with alopecia areata. The material sequenced was CD4+ T cells sorted from blood, taken at week 4, from a patient treated with tofacitinib. This chain connects TRBV23-1 to TRBJ2-3; D unresolved. TRBV23-1 is recorded as an ORF, its role being uncertain. CDR3 nucleotides: TGCGCCAGCAGTCCACGGCGTCTGGATACGCAGTATTTT. As protein: CASSPRRLDTQYF.